Presented here are 4 T cell receptor beta chains from one specimen sequenced in a study of cytomegalovirus exposure and HLA in healthy donors. It was with 60 Vbeta and 13 Jbeta primers that the PCR ran. Assay: immunoSEQ multiplex PCR; the TCRdb copy retains only in-frame clones and omits some. The data show 150,000 or so clones, 80% seen once. The sequencing input was PBMCs. These receptors came from a young man in good health and CMV-seropositive.

The rearrangement joins TRBV7-3 to TRBJ2-2; 10 bases agree with TRBD2. Germline lookup yields CDR1 SGHTA and CDR2 FQGTGA. The V gene end was trimmed by 3 bases and the J gene end by 3 bases; junction bases not matched to a gene: 4. CDR3 length equals 16 residues. The CDR3 loop reads CASSFLAGVDTGELFF. CDR3 DNA: TGTGCCAGCAGCTTTCTAGCGGGAGTGGACACCGGGGAGCTGTTTTTT.

This rearrangement joins TRBV15 to TRBJ2-2; D is perhaps TRBD2 (6 bases). The CDR3 length is 16 residues. Trimming removed 5 bases at V and 4 bases at J, with 17 bases between. In germline, CDR1 is LNHNV, CDR2 YYDKDF (reference sequence). CDR3 sequence reads: CATSSPSRRGTGELFF. CDR3 nucleotide sequence: TGTGCCACCAGCTCCCCTTCCCGGAGGGGCACCGGGGAGCTGTTTTTT.

V is TRBV7-8 and J is TRBJ1-4; D remains ambiguous. V was trimmed by 4 bases and J by 1 base, leaving 13 bases between them. The CDR3 runs 16 residues. Germline CDR1 is SGHVS and CDR2 is FQNEAQ. CDR3 residues: CASSSSARRTNEKLFF. Written as DNA, the CDR3 is TGTGCCAGCAGCTCCAGCGCTAGAAGAACTAATGAAAAACTGTTTTTT.

The J gene is TRBJ1-1, the V gene TRBV30; 7 nucleotides align to TRBD1. This CDR3 spans 16 amino acids. Germline assignment: CDR1 GTSNPN and CDR2 SVGIG (reference sequence). The ends lost 2 bases at V and 2 bases at J; junction bases unmatched: 11. CDR3 in amino acids: CAWSQGKTGLNTEAFF. For the CDR3, the DNA is TGTGCCTGGAGTCAGGGAAAGACAGGGCTAAACACTGAAGCTTTCTTT.